This T cell receptor (beta chain) was captured in a study of shared clonotypes between healthy human individuals (dated by TCRdb to about 2020). Some background on the complete study: The cohort comprised a couple of women and three men aged 18 to 49 years. Between about 0.8 and 9 billion PBMCs per donor were obtained by leukapheresis. Blood TCR repertoires of a handful of healthy adults were deeply sequenced to estimate repertoire size and the extent of clonotype sharing between individuals. Different laboratories and diverse techniques were used to prepare libraries and sequence TCR repertoires, to increase sequencing depth and limit assay-specific biases. For each donor, three plates each were used for CD4 naive and CD4 memory, two plates were used for CD8 naive, and one plate was used for CD8 memory.

The germline V gene supplies CDR1 SGHDT and CDR2 YYEEEE. The CDR3 numbers 17 residues from cysteine through phenylalanine. Kept here is only the CDR3 DNA, which spans 51 bases and is read in frame from base 1. V drops 4 bases and J drops 3 bases, leaving 20 bases in between. Using the deep immunoSEQ assay, TCR CDR3 regions were amplified from genomic DNA by multiplex PCR. Extracted genomic DNA from each cell subset was distributed evenly across all wells of several immunoSEQ 96-well plates, and each plate was treated as a replicate. For sorted subsets, roughly 200 ng of genomic DNA, equivalent to roughly 30,000 T cell genomes, went into each replicate PCR. Purified libraries were measured with a Qubit 3.0 fluorometer, size-checked on a Bioanalyzer 2100, and measured again with the KAPA Library Quantification kit. A separate single-read 150-cycle Illumina NextSeq 550 flow cell was used to sequence each immunoSEQ 96-well plate. The authors' pipeline ran thus. Because only junctional sequences without quality scores were contained in the immunoSEQ output, filtering matching that applied to full-length reads could not be performed. To assign V/J genes and CDR3, sequences were annotated using PyIR, a Python wrapper for IgBLAST v1.9, with IMGT germline references. Reads with weak V/J assignments (E-value above 1e-6), missing CDR3, stop codons, out-of-frame junctions, or ambiguous translated residues were removed. V3J clonotypes were defined as sequences sharing an identical inferred V gene, J gene, and CDR3 amino acid sequence. Percentage overlap between repertoires was calculated by dividing the number of shared unique clonotypes by the size of the smaller repertoire. Richness of each repertoire was evaluated using RTK rarefaction, the Chao1 estimator, and Recon v2.1 estimates of unobserved clonotypes. OLGA was used to compute generation probabilities for all TCRbeta clonotypes that the gDNA method yielded from four donors. TCRdb re-hosts the immuneACCESS table, in-frame sequences only. Its copies lack some clones; in the studies checked, an unresolved V gene accounts for under half of them, and the cause for the rest is not known. Clone size and V and J calls were adopted from that table, with D and trimming inferred from the DNA. The sample table holds about 330,000 clones, of which around two thirds were seen once. The top ten constitute about 9.4% of the sample.

Healthy HIV-negative adults with no recently reported acute infections or vaccinations were included as donors. Every donor was a Caucasian adult living in Nashville, Tennessee, USA. CD4+ T cells were enriched by magnetic negative selection, after which naive cells were positively selected on CD45RA and the negative fraction was taken as the memory subset. Blood was collected by leukapheresis, and PBMCs were isolated by Ficoll-Histopaque density gradient centrifugation and then cryopreserved in liquid nitrogen vapor phase. Purity and quantity of every magnetically sorted T cell population were checked by analytical flow cytometry. Genomic DNA was isolated from every sorted fraction and measured by UV absorbance on a Nanodrop 2000c. As for this clone: The antigen it recognizes is unknown. Per-base quality was not reported, and no clone a single base away is much larger than it.

Overall study outcomes, separate from this receptor: Pairwise subsampling indicated that sequencing depth was expected to affect the degree of clonotype sharing among donors. Sampling was restricted to blood, and TCR repertoires in tissues likely differ from the TCR repertoires found in blood. Naive subsets generally had larger estimated clonotype richness than memory subsets. Clonotypes shared by all four sorted-subset donors showed higher generation probabilities than non-shared clonotypes. The genetic and exposure-history diversity represented was limited by the small number of donors. Across a few donors, around 5% of naive CD4, approximately 4% of naive CD8, roughly 2.2% of memory CD4, and roughly 0.41% of memory CD8 clonotypes were shared. Incomplete sequencing was indicated by rarefaction of sorted-subset datasets, despite the large sequencing depth.

This clonotype originated in a man between 25 and 39 years old in good health. The sequenced material came from memory CD4+ T cells sorted from blood. The cell subset or site label, as the study defines it: CD45RA-negative fraction. The V gene is TRBV5-6 and the J gene is TRBJ2-1, with TRBD2 perhaps the D gene, on 6 matching bases. The DNA sequence is as follows: TGTGCCAGCAGCCCGGGGCGACGGGAGTACAACTACAATGAGCAGTTCTTC. The translation is CASSPGRREYNYNEQFF.